This T cell receptor (beta chain) was retrieved from a study of post-analysis software for immune sequencing data. Study-level findings and limits: TRBV5-6, TRBV5-1 and TRBV20-1 were among a few TRBV segments more frequent in patients than controls.

Worth noting for this clonotype: Its cognate antigen is unknown.

V lost 7 bases to trimming and J lost 5 bases, with 11 bases between them. The CDR3 totals 13 residues. Germline assignment: CDR1 ENHRY and CDR2 SYGVKD. The TCR beta cDNA libraries carried unique molecular identifiers. TCRdb processed the PCR reads anew with MiXCR; each CDR3 protein has one entry. The table lists approximately 360,000 distinct CDR3 sequences, about a third of them singletons, with 13% in the top ten. The chain carries TRBV10-3 and TRBJ2-2; a possible D gene is TRBD1 (7 bases). The sequence was obtained from a girl aged 10 to 17 with multiple sclerosis. The sample was blood. CDR3 coding DNA: TGTGCCATCAACCAGGGGGGTACCGGGGAGCTGTTTTTT. Amino acids: CAINQGGTGELFF.